This T cell receptor (beta chain) is drawn from a study of T-cell reconstitution after alpha-beta-depleted transplantation in children (dated by TCRdb to about 2016). Background for the entire study: The study quantitatively tracked T-cell immune reconstitution after TCRalphabeta/CD19-depleted allogeneic hematopoietic cell transplantation in children using TCR repertoire profiling.

The library was built by means of PCR. Sequencing was carried out with an Illumina HiSeq 2500. TCR library preparation used molecular barcoding, with unique molecular identifiers applied to normalize quantification of the TCRbeta repertoire. The public reads were quality trimmed at Q25 with fastp and then assembled into clones with MiXCR by TCRdb, keeping productive beta chains. Every CDR3 protein is listed once, alongside the most common genes and DNA of its rows. Counted in this sample were about 610,000 distinct CDR3 sequences; about 10% of them appeared once. The biggest ten clones account for 3.5% to 5% of the sample. CDR1 and CDR2 are read off the germline V gene as ENHRY and SYGVKD. From its cysteine to its phenylalanine, the CDR3 spans 13 amino acids. The retained sequence is limited to the CDR3, 39 bases, with the frame set at the first base. A distance of 18 bases separates the germline ends of V and J, which lose 10 bases and 5 bases respectively.

This clonotype has more than one count but fewer than ten. Its antigen is still unknown. Within one base of it there is no much larger clone, and no base qualities were kept. The input for sequencing was PBMCs from the stem cell graft donor, taken from the stem cell graft. The sequence joins TRBV10-3 to TRBJ2-7, with the identity of the D gene unclear. This TCR was recovered from a human donor who donated a stem cell graft to a child with acute myeloid leukemia. The DNA is as follows: TGTGCCACTCAATTAAAATCTGGGGACGAGCAGTACTTC. Translated, this is CATQLKSGDEQYF.